This T cell receptor (beta chain) comes out of a study of Graves' ophthalmopathy and Graves' hyperthyroidism. About the research overall: Ahead of any treatment, peripheral blood was obtained at the initial diagnosis.

Amplification from RNA transcripts yielded the TCR beta CDR3 regions. RT-PCR in the first round used HTBI primers; a second-round multiplex PCR followed. From the multiplex PCR reads, TCRdb called clonotypes with MiXCR, one entry per CDR3 protein. The table includes some 390,000 distinct CDR3 sequences, about 18% detected once. Ten or more counts support this clonotype. Excluded were patients with other autoimmune diseases, uncontrolled infections, pregnancy or lactation. PBMCs were density-gradient isolated from around 10 ml fresh blood. Trimming shortened V by 2 bases and J by 10 bases, and 8 bases separated the two germline ends. Germline CDR1 reads SGHTA; CDR2 reads FQGNSA. This CDR3 contains 11 residues.

Material: peripheral blood. The J gene is TRBJ1-1, the V gene TRBV7-2, with D maybe TRBD1 (5 bases). This TCR came from a woman younger than 35 with Graves' ophthalmopathy. The CDR3 spells CASSLWGLAFF. The CDR3 DNA is TGTGCCAGCAGCTTATGGGGCTTAGCTTTCTTT.